The 13 T cell receptor beta chains reported below all come from one sample, sequenced in a study of radiotherapy plus CTLA-4 blockade in lung cancer. Profiling relied on immunoSEQ multiplex PCR, and the TCRdb table lists in-frame clones only, not all of them. Here the sample spans 110,000 or so clones, about 83% being singletons. This sample comprised peripheral blood, obtained from a patient treated with radiotherapy plus ipilimumab. All receptors come from a human donor with non-small cell lung cancer who had a partial response to radiotherapy plus ipilimumab.

The V and J genes are TRBV9 and TRBJ1-2, with a tentative D call TRBD1 (6 bases). This CDR3 contains 15 residues. V was trimmed by 2 bases and J by 6 bases, leaving 17 bases between them. CDR1 and CDR2 from the germline V gene are SGDLS and YYNGEE. The CDR3 reads CASSVRGGNRDGYTF. The DNA of the CDR3 is TGTGCCAGCAGCGTTCGGGGGGGAAACAGGGATGGCTACACCTTC.

The chain joins TRBV6-6 to TRBJ1-4, with 9 bases identical to TRBD1. With V trimmed by 5 bases and J by 8 bases, 12 bases remained unmatched. Germline CDR1 reads MNHNY; CDR2 reads SVGAGI (reference sequence). This CDR3 has 16 amino acids. The CDR3 sequence: CASSPNRGQGKEKLFF. The DNA of the CDR3 is TGTGCCAGCAGTCCGAACAGGGGACAGGGTAAAGAAAAACTGTTTTTT.

V is TRBV9 and J is TRBJ2-3; 8 nucleotides match TRBD2. The CDR3 extends over 17 amino acids. The V gene's germline CDR1 is SGDLS and CDR2 YYNGEE. V gave up 0 bases and J gave up 0 bases; unmatched junction bases: 6. In DNA, the CDR3 is TGTGCCAGCAGCGTAGGCCTAGCGGGCATTAGCACAGATACGCAGTATTTT. Translated: CASSVGLAGISTDTQYF.

The chain couples TRBV5-1 to TRBJ2-7; TRBD2 matches at 14 bases. The J segment lost 2 bases and the V segment lost 4 bases, leaving 5 bases of the junction unmatched. The CDR3 loop spans 16 amino acids. Germline CDR1 reads SGHRS; CDR2 reads YFSETQ. In DNA, the CDR3 is TGCGCCAGCAGCCCGGGGGGACTAGCGGGAGCCTACGAGCAGTACTTC. Protein product: CASSPGGLAGAYEQYF.

CDR3 nucleotides: TGTGCCAGCAGTTTCCGGAGGGGGACAGGGGGAGATACGCAGTATTTT. This sequence encodes CASSFRRGTGGDTQYF. This chain uses TRBV7-8 with TRBJ2-3; 11 positions match TRBD1. CDR3 length: 16 amino acids. Trimming cost V 6 bases and J 5 bases; bases outside gene matches: 10. Per the germline V gene, CDR1 is SGHVS and CDR2 is FQNEAQ. The whole variable domain, filled in from reference TRBV7-8 and TRBJ2-3, reads GAGVSQSPRYKVAKRGQDVALRCDPISGHVSLFWYQQALGQGPEFLTYFQNEAQLDKSGLPSDRFFAERPEGSVSTLKIQRTQQEDSAVYLCASSFRRGTGGDTQYFGPGTRLTVL.

J is TRBJ1-4 and V is TRBV6-5; 8 bases fit TRBD1. J gave up 4 bases and V 0 bases, and 4 bases lay outside the gene matches. The germline V gene encodes CDR1 MNHEY and CDR2 SVGAGI. This CDR3 comprises 16 residues. The CDR3 loop reads CASSYSQGGGNEKLFF. In nucleotides, the CDR3 is TGTGCCAGCAGTTACTCACAGGGGGGGGGTAATGAAAAACTGTTTTTT.

V and J are TRBV28 and TRBJ1-5, with D uncertain. Germline loops: CDR1 MDHEN, CDR2 SYDVKM. The CDR3 consists of 16 residues. The V end was cut by 5 bases, the J end by 2 bases, with 16 bases between. The CDR3 loop is CASSRAGGVGNQPQHF. CDR3 bases: TGTGCCAGCAGTAGGGCAGGAGGCGTAGGCAATCAGCCCCAGCATTTT.

The chain is built from TRBV27 and TRBJ2-2; 7 bases line up with TRBD2. CDR1 is MNHEY and CDR2 is SMNVEV in the germline V gene (reference sequence). The CDR3 contains 15 residues. After removal of 6 bases from V and 3 bases from J, the junction contained 7 bases not matched to a gene. The CDR3 sequence: CASSRGRDYTGELFF. The CDR3 coding sequence is TGTGCCAGCAGCCGGGGGAGGGACTACACCGGGGAGCTGTTTTTT.

This rearrangement joins TRBV7-9 to TRBJ2-7; no reliable D call. The CDR3 loop spans 12 amino acids. Trimming took 4 bases from V and 12 from J, leaving 16 bases between them. Germline CDR1 reads SEHNR; CDR2 reads FQNEAQ (reference sequence). CDR3 sequence (DNA): TGTGCCAGCAGCTCAGACTTCTCCTCCTCGTACGTC. The encoded protein is CASSSDFSSSYV.

V and J are TRBV28 and TRBJ2-1; 11 nucleotides match TRBD2. V gave up 4 bases and J gave up 4 bases; unmatched junction bases: 9. This CDR3 spans 17 amino acids. From germline, CDR1 is MDHEN and CDR2 SYDVKM. The CDR3 DNA reads as TGTGCCAGCAGTTCGAACGGGTTAGCGGGAGGGTACAATGAGCAGTTCTTC. Protein sequence: CASSSNGLAGGYNEQFF.

In DNA, the CDR3 is TGTGCCAGCAGCGCAGGGACTAGCGGGGGTGTCCATGAGCAGTTCTTC. This encodes CASSAGTSGGVHEQFF. The V gene is TRBV9, the J gene TRBJ2-1; 14 bases are shared with TRBD2. The CDR3 sequence is 16 residues long. Germline V lookup: CDR1 SGDLS, CDR2 YYNGEE. With 3 bases clipped from V and 8 bases from J, the junction kept 7 bases outside the gene matches. The entire variable domain, with the rest obtained from reference TRBV9 and TRBJ2-1, is as follows: DSGVTQTPKHLITATGQRVTLRCSPRSGDLSVYWYQQSLDQGLQFLIQYYNGEERAKGNILERFSAQQFPDLHSELNLSSLELGDSALYFCASSAGTSGGVHEQFFGPGTRLTVL.

The V gene is TRBV30, the J gene TRBJ1-1; D perhaps matches TRBD1 (5 bases). V gave up 4 bases and J gave up 5 bases, with 14 bases separating them. The CDR3 is 13 amino acids. Germline V CDR1 and CDR2: GTSNPN, SVGIG (reference sequence). CDR3 loop: CAWNSQGSTEAFF. The CDR3, as DNA: TGTGCCTGGAATTCCCAGGGTTCGACTGAAGCTTTCTTT.

Regarding this clone: At one end the junction does not follow the germline gene, possibly because of a read error. The chain recombines TRBV5-4 with TRBJ2-7; 10 bases line up with TRBD2. The CDR3 is made up of 12 amino acids. Germline CDR1 and CDR2: SGHNT and YYREEE (reference sequence). CDR3 sequence reads: CACSRTSGEQYF. The CDR3 coding sequence is TGTGCCTGCAGCAGGACTAGCGGTGAGCAGTACTTC.